Shown below are 22 T cell receptor beta chains from a single sample sequenced in a study of T cell responses to AZD1222 COVID-19 vaccine (dated by TCRdb to about 2021). Taken with the paper, the label for time point translates to: baseline before first vaccination. The library was produced with the immunoSEQ multiplex PCR assay. The immuneACCESS repertoire file appears here via TCRdb, limited to in-frame rearrangements. These files lack a portion of the clones; in checked studies, under half of the deficit traces to unresolved V genes, and the cause of the others is not known. The sample has fewer than 120,000 clones on record, about 85% of them singletons. Around 3.2% of the sample belongs to the ten largest clones. The source was peripheral blood, collected on day 0 of AZD1222 vaccination. Receptors originate from an adult in good health.

The chain recombines TRBV12-5 with TRBJ2-5; TRBD2 aligns across 7 bases. The CDR3 runs to 16 residues. Germline-derived CDR1 and CDR2 are LGHNT and FRNRAP. The V and J ends lost 5 bases and 3 bases, in that order; junction bases with no gene match: 12. CDR3 residues: CASGPVREDGEETQYF. The CDR3 DNA reads TGTGCTAGTGGTCCGGTACGGGAGGACGGGGAAGAGACCCAGTACTTC.

The chain is built from TRBV18 and TRBJ2-3; 7 bases are shared with TRBD2. The ends lost 3 bases at V and 5 bases at J; junction bases unmatched: 5. The CDR3 contains 14 residues. Germline V gene data show CDR1 as KGHSH and CDR2 as LQKENI. Here the CDR3 reads CASSPGGGGDTQYF. The CDR3 nucleotides are TGTGCCAGCTCACCTGGCGGGGGAGGAGATACGCAGTATTTT.

This clone is a singleton in its sample. In nucleotides, the CDR3 is TGTGCCAGTACCGATAAACCCCTATTCCAAGAGACCCAGTACTTC. The encoded protein is CASTDKPLFQETQYF. The chain couples TRBV2 to TRBJ2-5; D unresolved. With 9 bases removed from V and 1 base from J, the gap between germline ends came to 18 bases. Per germline, CDR1 SNHLY and CDR2 FYNNEI. This CDR3 has 15 amino acids.

The chain joins TRBV2 to TRBJ2-1, with 7 nucleotides matching TRBD1. The CDR3 is 13 amino acids. V dropped 7 bases and J dropped 7; count of bases not matched to a gene: 7. Germline V gene sequence: CDR1 SNHLY, CDR2 FYNNEI. The CDR3 sequence is CASKGGLRNEQFF. CDR3 sequence (DNA): TGTGCCAGCAAAGGGGGCCTACGAAATGAGCAGTTCTTC.

The chain employs TRBV5-6 and TRBJ1-2, with a tentative D call TRBD1 (5 bases). With 4 bases removed from V and 8 bases from J, the gap between germline ends came to 15 bases. The CDR3 has 13 residues. Germline lookup yields CDR1 SGHDT and CDR2 YYEEEE. The CDR3 is CASSRGWSEGYTF. For the CDR3, the DNA is TGTGCCAGCAGCAGGGGCTGGTCGGAGGGCTACACCTTC.

This clone was seen just once. The rearrangement links TRBV6-2 or TRBV6-3 to TRBJ1-2; 10 bases are a match to TRBD1. The CDR3 is made up of 15 amino acids. Germline V lookup: CDR1 MNHEY, CDR2 SVGEGT. Trimming removed 6 bases from V and 0 bases from J; junction bases left unmatched: 4. As DNA, the CDR3 is TGTGCCAGCAGCCGAGACAGGGGGCCTAACTATGGCTACACCTTC. It codes for CASSRDRGPNYGYTF.

The chain is built from TRBV2 and TRBJ2-3; D may correspond to TRBD1 or TRBD2 (5 bases each). The V gene's germline CDR1 is SNHLY and CDR2 FYNNEI. V was shortened by 6 bases and J by 2 bases, with 9 bases between the two germline ends. The CDR3 contains 13 residues. This CDR3 is CASRGPVTDTQYF. In DNA form, the CDR3 reads TGTGCCAGCAGGGGACCGGTCACAGATACGCAGTATTTT.

Only one count was recorded for this clone. The chain recombines TRBV28 with TRBJ2-3; unclear D gene. The CDR3 spans 13 residues. V was shortened by 11 bases and J by 2 bases, with 14 bases between the two germline ends. Germline V gene lookup returns CDR1 MDHEN and CDR2 SYDVKM. The CDR3 DNA reads TGTGCCGTGCACCGGGTCCACACAGATACGCAGTATTTT. Translated, it gives CAVHRVHTDTQYF.

The chain uses TRBV28 and TRBJ2-7, with D unclear. V lost 2 bases and J lost 1, with 12 bases in between. Germline V gene sequence: CDR1 MDHEN, CDR2 SYDVKM. The CDR3 spans 15 residues. CDR3 nucleotides: TGTGCCAGCAGTTTAGGAAGTCACGGATCCTACGAGCAGTACTTC. The encoded protein is CASSLGSHGSYEQYF.

J is TRBJ1-2 and V is TRBV19, with D possibly being TRBD1 (6 bases). The germline V and J ends were trimmed by 6 bases and 3 bases, with 14 bases remaining between them. This CDR3 contains 14 residues. Germline CDR1 and CDR2: LNHDA and SQIVND (reference sequence). The CDR3 DNA sequence: TGTGCCAGTAGCCCGGGGGCGATAGACTATGGCTACACCTTC. Protein: CASSPGAIDYGYTF.

V is TRBV6-4 and J is TRBJ2-1; 9 nucleotides align to TRBD1. The ends lost 6 bases at V and 6 bases at J; junction bases unmatched: 12. The CDR3 sequence is 16 residues long. CDR1 is MRHNA, CDR2 SNTAGT, per germline. The CDR3 DNA is TGTGCCAGCAGCCCACAGGGGGCAGGGGGAGGCAATGAGCAGTTCTTC. This translates into CASSPQGAGGGNEQFF.

The chain recombines TRBV25-1 with TRBJ2-7; D gene uncertain. Per the germline V gene, CDR1 is MGHDK and CDR2 is SYGVNS. This CDR3 contains 15 residues. The V end lost 6 bases, the J end lost 5 bases, and 20 bases lay between the germline ends. The CDR3: CASSPFIAGEDEQYF. The CDR3 coding sequence is TGTGCCAGCAGCCCCTTTATAGCAGGTGAGGACGAGCAGTACTTC.

This chain uses TRBV10-2 with TRBJ1-2; 7 nucleotides match TRBD1. Germline V lookup: CDR1 WSHSY, CDR2 SAAADI. The CDR3 has 14 residues. V gave up 8 bases and J gave up 6 bases; unmatched junction bases: 12. The CDR3 sequence: CASLLEGRGNGYTF. The DNA of the CDR3 is TGCGCCAGCCTCCTCGAGGGCAGGGGGAATGGCTACACCTTC.

This clone was recorded once. The rearrangement links TRBV12-3 or TRBV12-4 to TRBJ1-5; 8 positions agree with TRBD1. The CDR3 has 13 amino acids. V was pared by 7 bases and J by 7 bases, with 6 bases of the junction left unmatched. CDR3 DNA sequence: TGTGCCAGCAACGGACAGGGCTCCCAGCCCCAGCATTTT. It codes for CASNGQGSQPQHF.

This chain links TRBV7-6 with TRBJ2-2; D is unresolved. Germline V gene data show CDR1 as SGHVS and CDR2 as FNYEAQ. CDR3 length: 15 residues. V was clipped by 0 bases and J by 1 base, with 6 bases between them. The CDR3 coding sequence is TGTGCCAGCAGCTTAGCTCGAGTGAACACCGGGGAGCTGTTTTTT. As protein: CASSLARVNTGELFF. Using reference TRBV7-6 and TRBJ2-2 for the parts outside the CDR3, the full variable domain is GAGVSQSPRYKVTKRGQDVALRCDPISGHVSLYWYRQALGQGPEFLTYFNYEAQQDKSGLPNDRFSAERPEGSISTLTIQRTEQRDSAMYRCASSLARVNTGELFFGEGSRLTVL.

V gene TRBV2 combines with J gene TRBJ2-5; D unclear. Trimming cost V 4 bases and J 5 bases, with 17 bases left between them. The CDR3 runs 15 residues. The germline V gene encodes CDR1 SNHLY and CDR2 FYNNEI. DNA of the CDR3: TGTGCCAGCAGTGTCGGCGCCGGCCGGACCGAGACCCAGTACTTC. It specifies CASSVGAGRTETQYF.

This clone was detected once. This chain uses TRBV7-8 with TRBJ1-3, with 8 bases fitting TRBD1. The V and J ends lost 2 bases and 2 bases, in that order; junction bases with no gene match: 8. Looked up from germline, CDR1 is SGHVS and CDR2 is FQNEAQ. This CDR3 region has 17 residues. The chain's CDR3 is CASSLREDRVPGNTIYF. CDR3 DNA sequence: TGTGCCAGCAGCTTACGGGAGGACAGGGTCCCTGGAAACACCATATATTTT.

The rearrangement links TRBV7-9 to TRBJ1-2; the D is unclear. CDR1 is SEHNR and CDR2 is FQNEAQ in the germline V gene (reference sequence). This CDR3 has 14 amino acids. Trimming took off 0 bases at V and 4 bases at J, with 9 bases between the two ends. The CDR3 is CASSLAGPGYGYTF. Written as DNA, the CDR3 is TGTGCCAGCAGCTTAGCGGGTCCGGGCTATGGCTACACCTTC.

The V gene is TRBV29-1, the J gene TRBJ1-1; TRBD1 matches 7 bases. Germline values: CDR1 SQVTM, CDR2 ANQGSEA. V lost 8 bases and J lost 3; bases outside the gene matches: 9. There are 13 residues in the CDR3. In DNA, the CDR3 is TGCAGCACAAGCAGGGGGAAGGACACTGAAGCTTTCTTT. Amino acids: CSTSRGKDTEAFF.

The V call is TRBV6-6, the J call TRBJ2-6; D ambiguous. V was pared by 6 bases and J by 0 bases, with 24 bases between. This CDR3 comprises 20 residues. CDR1 is MNHNY and CDR2 is SVGAGI in the germline V gene (reference sequence). Here the CDR3 DNA reads TGTGCCAGCAGCACCCCGGGTGGATCAGGTCTCTCCTCTGGGGCCAACGTCCTGACTTTC. It specifies CASSTPGGSGLSSGANVLTF.

This clone was counted only a few times. The chain has TRBV7-2 and TRBJ2-3, with 10 nucleotides matching TRBD2. This CDR3 spans 16 amino acids. Germline values: CDR1 SGHTA, CDR2 FQGNSA. With V trimmed by 3 bases and J by 6 bases, 9 bases remained unmatched. The DNA of the CDR3 is TGTGCCAGCAGCTTCGGCAGCGGGGGGGCCAGGGATACGCAGTATTTT. Its translation: CASSFGSGGARDTQYF.

CDR3 in DNA: TGTGCCAGCAGCCAAGATCGGGGTCGTGTGGAGACCCAGTACTTC. Translating it yields CASSQDRGRVETQYF. The chain carries TRBV14 and TRBJ2-5; weak D call: TRBD2 (5 bases). Germline CDR1 SGHDN, CDR2 FVKESK. V dropped 0 bases and J dropped 5 bases, with 13 bases sitting between them. The CDR3 is 15 amino acids.